The next 9 T cell receptor beta chains were all read from a single sample in a study of beta chain features in type 1 diabetes. Study-wide results and caveats: Patients with Type 1 diabetes showed moderately but significantly shorter TCRB CDR3s in all four CD4+ subsets.

Expressed TCRB transcripts were sequenced, since all the RNA that had been isolated was reverse transcribed. Using immunoSEQ multiplex PCR, the repertoire was profiled, and TCRdb retains in-frame clones only, with some absent. This sample yields tens of thousands of clones, of which 69% are seen a single time; roughly 4.3% belongs to the top ten. Their antigens remain unidentified. Sample: Tregs from blood. The receptors come from a man aged 18 to 30 with type 1 diabetes.

This clone appeared once. This chain connects TRBV28 to TRBJ1-2; D may be TRBD1 (6 bases). The length of the CDR3 is 13 residues. CDR1 is MDHEN and CDR2 is SYDVKM in the germline V gene. As DNA, the CDR3 is TGTGCATCTACGGGGGGCCAAAGGTATGGCTACACCTTC. It specifies CASTGGQRYGYTF.

This chain links TRBV7-8 with TRBJ2-5, with D tentatively TRBD2 (6 bases). Deletions cut 4 bases from V and 10 bases from J, with 16 bases between. Germline CDR1 SGHVS, CDR2 FQNEAQ. This CDR3 region has 13 residues. The chain's CDR3 is CASSWTREHDQYF. In nucleotides, the CDR3 is TGTGCCAGCAGCTGGACCCGGGAGCATGACCAGTACTTC. Combining the CDR3 with reference TRBV7-8 and TRBJ2-5 gives the whole variable domain GAGVSQSPRYKVAKRGQDVALRCDPISGHVSLFWYQQALGQGPEFLTYFQNEAQLDKSGLPSDRFFAERPEGSVSTLKIQRTQQEDSAVYLCASSWTREHDQYFGPGTRLLVL.

This clone has a handful of counts. The chain recombines TRBV28 with TRBJ2-7; tentative D call: TRBD1 (6 bases). Germline CDR1 reads MDHEN; CDR2 reads SYDVKM. Trimming left V 8 bases short and J 5 bases short, with 19 bases between. This CDR3 is 14 amino acids long. The CDR3 DNA is TGTGCCAGCCGCGAAGGGGGATTAATAGACGAGCAGTACTTC. Amino acid sequence: CASREGGLIDEQYF.

The genes are TRBV28 and TRBJ2-3; 7 positions match TRBD1. From germline, CDR1 is MDHEN and CDR2 SYDVKM. This CDR3 spans 15 amino acids. Trimming at V came to 7 bases and at J to 3 bases, leaving 10 bases not matched to a gene. The CDR3 DNA reads TGTGCCAGCACGATTGGGGGACAGAAAACAGATACGCAGTATTTT. It translates to CASTIGGQKTDTQYF.

In its sample, this clone was seen a few times. The chain has TRBV27 and TRBJ2-1, with TRBD1 as a possible D gene (6 bases). The CDR3 loop spans 15 amino acids. CDR1 is MNHEY, CDR2 SMNVEV, per germline (reference sequence). The V gene lost 6 bases and the J gene lost 0 bases, with 12 bases spanning the gap. This CDR3 reads CASRARTDSYNEQFF. CDR3 coding DNA: TGTGCCAGCAGAGCTCGGACAGACTCCTACAATGAGCAGTTCTTC.

The genes are TRBV28 and TRBJ2-5; TRBD1 matches at 7 bases. V was pared by 7 bases and J by 5 bases, with 7 bases of the junction left unmatched. Germline V gene data show CDR1 as MDHEN and CDR2 as SYDVKM. The CDR3 is made up of 13 amino acids. CDR3: CASIRGGGETQYF. The DNA for the CDR3 is TGTGCCAGCATAAGAGGGGGCGGGGAGACCCAGTACTTC.

The rearrangement links TRBV28 to TRBJ2-7; 11 positions match TRBD1. The CDR3 contains 16 residues. CDR1 is MDHEN and CDR2 is SYDVKM in the germline V gene. Trimming removed 1 base from V and 6 bases from J; junction bases left unmatched: 8. CDR3 region: CASSLFRPGQGGEQYF. The CDR3 nucleotides are TGTGCCAGCAGTTTATTCCGACCGGGACAGGGGGGCGAGCAGTACTTC.

V and J are TRBV7-9 and TRBJ2-1; 12 bases line up with TRBD2. The germline gives CDR1 SEHNR, CDR2 FQNEAQ (reference sequence). The ends lost 5 bases at V and 8 bases at J; junction bases unmatched: 10. The CDR3 length is 16 residues. The CDR3 bases are TGTGCCAGCAGCCGGGGGCGGACTAGCGGGAATTATGAGCAGTTCTTC. Encoded protein: CASSRGRTSGNYEQFF.

This chain joins TRBV2 and TRBJ1-2, with TRBD1 matching 7 bases. V shed 5 bases, J shed 4 bases, and the junction held 7 bases outside the gene matches. The CDR3 extends over 14 amino acids. Germline V gene data show CDR1 as SNHLY and CDR2 as FYNNEI. This CDR3 is CASSFDRAPYGYTF. DNA for the CDR3: TGTGCCAGCAGTTTCGACAGGGCCCCCTATGGCTACACCTTC.